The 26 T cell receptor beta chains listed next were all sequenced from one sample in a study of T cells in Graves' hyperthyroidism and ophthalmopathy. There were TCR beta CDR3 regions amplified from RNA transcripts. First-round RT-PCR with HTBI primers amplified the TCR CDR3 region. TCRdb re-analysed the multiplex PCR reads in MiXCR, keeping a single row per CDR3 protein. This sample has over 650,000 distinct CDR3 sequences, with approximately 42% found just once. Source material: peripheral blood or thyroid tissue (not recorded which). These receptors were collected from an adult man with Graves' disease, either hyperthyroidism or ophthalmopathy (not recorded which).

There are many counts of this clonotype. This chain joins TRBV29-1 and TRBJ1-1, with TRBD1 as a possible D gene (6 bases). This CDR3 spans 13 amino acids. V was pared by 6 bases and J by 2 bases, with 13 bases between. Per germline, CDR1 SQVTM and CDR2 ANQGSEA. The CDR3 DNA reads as TGCAGCGTACAGGGTATCGCTAACACTGAAGCTTTCTTT. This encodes CSVQGIANTEAFF. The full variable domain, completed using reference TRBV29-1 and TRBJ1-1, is SAVISQKPSRDICQRGTSLTIQCQVDSQVTMMFWYRQQPGQSLTLIATANQGSEATYESGFVIDKFPISRPNLTFSTLTVSNMSPEDSSIYLCSVQGIANTEAFFGQGTRLTVV.

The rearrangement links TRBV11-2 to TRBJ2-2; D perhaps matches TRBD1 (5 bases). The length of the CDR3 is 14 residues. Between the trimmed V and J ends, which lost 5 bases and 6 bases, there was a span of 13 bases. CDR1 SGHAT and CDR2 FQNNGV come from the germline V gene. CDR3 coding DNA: TGTGCCAGCAGCAAATCCCGACAGTCCGGGGAGCTGTTTTTT. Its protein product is CASSKSRQSGELFF.

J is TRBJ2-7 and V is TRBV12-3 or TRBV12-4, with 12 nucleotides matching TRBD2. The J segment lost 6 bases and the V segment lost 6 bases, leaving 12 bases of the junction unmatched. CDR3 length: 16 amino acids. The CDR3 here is CASSATPSGRVPEQYF. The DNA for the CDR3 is TGTGCCAGCAGCGCCACTCCTAGCGGGAGGGTCCCCGAGCAGTACTTC.

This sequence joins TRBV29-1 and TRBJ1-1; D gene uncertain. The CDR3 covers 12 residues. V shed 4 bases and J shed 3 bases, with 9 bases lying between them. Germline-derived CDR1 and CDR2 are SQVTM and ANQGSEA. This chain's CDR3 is CSVGQVDTEAFF. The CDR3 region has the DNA TGCAGCGTTGGTCAGGTAGACACTGAAGCTTTCTTT.

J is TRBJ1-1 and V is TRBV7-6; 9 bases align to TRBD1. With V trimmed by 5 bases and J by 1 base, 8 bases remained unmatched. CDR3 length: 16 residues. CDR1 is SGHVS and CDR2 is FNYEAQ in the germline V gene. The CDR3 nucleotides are TGTGCCAGCAGCGCAGAACCGGGACAGGGGAACACTGAAGCTTTCTTT. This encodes CASSAEPGQGNTEAFF.

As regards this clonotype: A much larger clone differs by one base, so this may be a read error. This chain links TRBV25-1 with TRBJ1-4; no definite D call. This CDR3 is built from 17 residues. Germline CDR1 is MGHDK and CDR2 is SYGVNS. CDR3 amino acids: CASHPGGYEGTNEELFF. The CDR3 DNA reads TGTGCCAGCCACCCCGGAGGGTACGAGGGAACTAATGAAGAACTGTTTTTT.

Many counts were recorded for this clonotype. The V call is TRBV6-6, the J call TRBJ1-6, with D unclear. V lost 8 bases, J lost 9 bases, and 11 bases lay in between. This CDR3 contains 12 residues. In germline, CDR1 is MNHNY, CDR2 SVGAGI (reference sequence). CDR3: CASAADPSPLHF. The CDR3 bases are TGTGCCAGCGCGGCAGACCCTTCACCCCTCCACTTT.

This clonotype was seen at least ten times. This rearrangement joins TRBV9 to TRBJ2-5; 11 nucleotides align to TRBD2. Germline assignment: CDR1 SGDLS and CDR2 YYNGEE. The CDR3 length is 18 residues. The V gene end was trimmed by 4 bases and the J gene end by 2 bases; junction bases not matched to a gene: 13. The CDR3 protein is CASSPGLAGGSGQETQYF. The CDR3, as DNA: TGTGCCAGCAGCCCAGGGCTAGCGGGAGGATCGGGTCAAGAGACCCAGTACTTC.

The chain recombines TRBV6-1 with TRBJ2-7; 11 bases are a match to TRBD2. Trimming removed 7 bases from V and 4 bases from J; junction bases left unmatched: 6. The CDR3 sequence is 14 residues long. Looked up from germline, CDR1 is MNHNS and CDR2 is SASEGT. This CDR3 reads CASKVAGGEYEQYF. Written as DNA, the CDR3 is TGTGCCAGCAAAGTAGCGGGAGGGGAGTACGAGCAGTACTTC.

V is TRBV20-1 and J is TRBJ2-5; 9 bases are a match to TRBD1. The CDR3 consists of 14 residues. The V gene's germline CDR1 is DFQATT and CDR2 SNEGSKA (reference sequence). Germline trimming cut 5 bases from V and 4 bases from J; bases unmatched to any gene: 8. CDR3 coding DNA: TGCAGTGCTGAGACAAGACAGGGGGGAGAGACCCAGTACTTC. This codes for CSAETRQGGETQYF.

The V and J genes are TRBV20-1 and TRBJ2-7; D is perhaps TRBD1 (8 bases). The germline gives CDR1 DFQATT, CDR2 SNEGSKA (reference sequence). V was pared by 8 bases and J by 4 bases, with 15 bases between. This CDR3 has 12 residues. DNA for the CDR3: TGCAGTCCTCAACAGGGGGGGTACGAGCAGTACTTC. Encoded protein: CSPQQGGYEQYF.

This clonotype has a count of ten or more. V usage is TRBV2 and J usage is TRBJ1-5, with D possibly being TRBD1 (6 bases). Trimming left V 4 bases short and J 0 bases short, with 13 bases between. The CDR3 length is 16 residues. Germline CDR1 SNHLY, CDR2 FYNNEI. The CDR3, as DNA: TGTGCCAGCAGTGCAGGACAGACTAATAGCAATCAGCCCCAGCATTTT. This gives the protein CASSAGQTNSNQPQHF.

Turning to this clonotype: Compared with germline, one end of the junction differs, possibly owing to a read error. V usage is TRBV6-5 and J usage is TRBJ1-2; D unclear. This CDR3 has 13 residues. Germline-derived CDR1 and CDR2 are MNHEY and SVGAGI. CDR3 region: CAISYDRYYGYTF. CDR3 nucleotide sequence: TGTGCCATCAGTTACGACCGATACTATGGCTACACCTTC.

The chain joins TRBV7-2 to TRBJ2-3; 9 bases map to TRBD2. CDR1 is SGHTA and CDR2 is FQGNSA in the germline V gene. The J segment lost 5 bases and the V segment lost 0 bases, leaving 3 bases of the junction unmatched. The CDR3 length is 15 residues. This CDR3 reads CASSLASGRGDTQYF. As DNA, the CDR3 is TGTGCCAGCAGCTTAGCTAGCGGGAGAGGAGATACGCAGTATTTT.

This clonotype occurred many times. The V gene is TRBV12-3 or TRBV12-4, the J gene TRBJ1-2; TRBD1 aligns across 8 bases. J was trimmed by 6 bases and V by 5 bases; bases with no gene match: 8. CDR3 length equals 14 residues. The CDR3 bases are TGTGCCAGCAGTCCGACAGGGACAGGCCATGGCTACACCTTC. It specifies CASSPTGTGHGYTF.

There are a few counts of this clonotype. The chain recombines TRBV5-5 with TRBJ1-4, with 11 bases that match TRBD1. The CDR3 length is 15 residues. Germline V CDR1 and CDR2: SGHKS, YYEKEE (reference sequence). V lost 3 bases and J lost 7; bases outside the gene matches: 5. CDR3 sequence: CASSSDRGRGEKLFF. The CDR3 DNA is TGTGCCAGCAGCTCGGACAGGGGGCGGGGTGAAAAACTGTTTTTT. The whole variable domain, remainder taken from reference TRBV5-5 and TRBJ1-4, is DAGVTQSPTHLIKTRGQQVTLRCSPISGHKSVSWYQQVLGQGPQFIFQYYEKEERGRGNFPDRFSARQFPNYSSELNVNALLLGDSALYLCASSSDRGRGEKLFFGSGTQLSVL.

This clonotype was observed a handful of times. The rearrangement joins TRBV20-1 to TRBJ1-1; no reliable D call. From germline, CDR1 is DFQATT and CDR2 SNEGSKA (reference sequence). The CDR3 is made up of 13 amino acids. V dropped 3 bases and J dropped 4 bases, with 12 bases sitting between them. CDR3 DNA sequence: TGCAGTGCTAGGGAGACTATTAGCACTGAAGCTTTCTTT. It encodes CSARETISTEAFF.

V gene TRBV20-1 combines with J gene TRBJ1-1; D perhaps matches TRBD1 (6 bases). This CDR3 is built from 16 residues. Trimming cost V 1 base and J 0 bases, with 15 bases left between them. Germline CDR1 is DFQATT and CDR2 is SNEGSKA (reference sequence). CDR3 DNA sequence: TGCAGTGCTAGAGTCGTAGGACAGCGACTGAACACTGAAGCTTTCTTT. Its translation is CSARVVGQRLNTEAFF.

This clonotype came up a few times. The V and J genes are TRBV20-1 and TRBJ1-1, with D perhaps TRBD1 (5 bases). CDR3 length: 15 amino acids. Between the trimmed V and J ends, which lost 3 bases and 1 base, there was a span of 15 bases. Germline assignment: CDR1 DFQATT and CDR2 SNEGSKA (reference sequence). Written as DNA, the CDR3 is TGCAGTGCTAGCCGGGGGGACGCGAAGAACACTGAAGCTTTCTTT. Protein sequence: CSASRGDAKNTEAFF.

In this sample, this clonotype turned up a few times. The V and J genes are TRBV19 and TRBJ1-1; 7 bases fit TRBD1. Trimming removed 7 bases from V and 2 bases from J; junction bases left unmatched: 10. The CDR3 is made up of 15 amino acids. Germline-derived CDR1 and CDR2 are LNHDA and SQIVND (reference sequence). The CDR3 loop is CASTATGTVNTEAFF. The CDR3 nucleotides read TGTGCCAGTACCGCTACCGGGACAGTAAACACTGAAGCTTTCTTT.

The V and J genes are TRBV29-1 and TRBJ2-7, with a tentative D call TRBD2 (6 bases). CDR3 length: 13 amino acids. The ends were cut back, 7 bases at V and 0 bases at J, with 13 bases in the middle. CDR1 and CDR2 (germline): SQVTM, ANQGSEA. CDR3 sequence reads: CSGPGRDSYEQYF. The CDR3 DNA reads TGCAGCGGCCCTGGGCGGGACTCCTACGAGCAGTACTTC.

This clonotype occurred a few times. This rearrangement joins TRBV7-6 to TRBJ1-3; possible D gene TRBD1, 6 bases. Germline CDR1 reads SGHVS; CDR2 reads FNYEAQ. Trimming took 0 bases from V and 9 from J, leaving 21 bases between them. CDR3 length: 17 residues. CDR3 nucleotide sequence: TGTGCCAGCAGCTTAGCGAGGTCAGCAGGGGACCGCGGCACCATATATTTT. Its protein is CASSLARSAGDRGTIYF.

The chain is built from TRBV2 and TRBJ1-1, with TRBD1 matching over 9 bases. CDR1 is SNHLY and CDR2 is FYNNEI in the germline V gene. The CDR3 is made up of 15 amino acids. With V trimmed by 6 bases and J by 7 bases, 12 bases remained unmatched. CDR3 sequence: CASRQGQGIWGEAFF. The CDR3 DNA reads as TGTGCCAGCAGGCAGGGACAGGGAATTTGGGGTGAAGCTTTCTTT.

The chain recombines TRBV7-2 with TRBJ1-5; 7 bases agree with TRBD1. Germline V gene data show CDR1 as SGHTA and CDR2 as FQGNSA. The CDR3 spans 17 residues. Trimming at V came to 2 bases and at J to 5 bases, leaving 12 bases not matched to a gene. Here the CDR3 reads CASSLYPLGGGYQPQHF. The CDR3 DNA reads TGTGCCAGCAGCTTATACCCCCTGGGAGGGGGCTATCAGCCCCAGCATTTT. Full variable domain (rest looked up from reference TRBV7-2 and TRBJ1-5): GAGVSQSPSNKVTEKGKDVELRCDPISGHTALYWYRQSLGQGLEFLIYFQGNSAPDKSGLPSDRFSAERTGGSVSTLTIQRTQQEDSAVYLCASSLYPLGGGYQPQHFGDGTRLSIL.

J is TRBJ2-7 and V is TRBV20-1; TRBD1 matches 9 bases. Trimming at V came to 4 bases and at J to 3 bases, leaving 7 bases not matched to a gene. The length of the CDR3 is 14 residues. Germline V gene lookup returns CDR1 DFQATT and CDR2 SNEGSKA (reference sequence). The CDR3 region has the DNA TGCAGTGCTATCCGACAGGGGGTTAACTACGAGCAGTACTTC. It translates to CSAIRQGVNYEQYF.

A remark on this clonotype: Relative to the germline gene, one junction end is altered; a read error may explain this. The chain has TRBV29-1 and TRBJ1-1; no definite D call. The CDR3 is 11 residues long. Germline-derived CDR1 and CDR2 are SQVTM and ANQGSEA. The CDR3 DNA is TGCAGCGTTGGGGAGAACACTGAAGCTCTCTTT. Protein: CSVGENTEALF. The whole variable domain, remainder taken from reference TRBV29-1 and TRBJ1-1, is SAVISQKPSRDICQRGTSLTIQCQVDSQVTMMFWYRQQPGQSLTLIATANQGSEATYESGFVIDKFPISRPNLTFSTLTVSNMSPEDSSIYLCSVGENTEALFGQGTRLTVV.